This TCR beta chain was found in a study of Tregs in tolerant kidney transplant recipients. Overall study findings and caveats: Findings come from small patient numbers and require larger validation.

With regard to this clone: Its target is unknown.

Some clones are missing from TCRdb's copy, which holds only in-frame ones; the method was immunoSEQ multiplex PCR. The sample shows more than 60,000 clones, 70% to 90% of them seen only once. CD4+CD25+CD127- Tregs, CD4+CD25- non-Tregs, CD4 and CD8 cells were sorted. Thawed PBMCs were rested overnight at 37°C with around 180 IU/ml IL-2 before regulatory T cell sorting. Germline lookup yields CDR1 MNHEY and CDR2 SVGAGI. V was clipped by 7 bases and J by 4 bases, with 17 bases between them. The CDR3 consists of 15 residues. The sequence was collected from a human donor who received a combined kidney and bone marrow transplant. The starting material was Tregs from blood, obtained before the transplant. This chain connects TRBV6-5 to TRBJ1-3, with a weak D call TRBD1 (6 bases). The chain's CDR3 is CASTLRGARGNTIYF. The CDR3 region has the DNA TGTGCCAGCACCCTAAGGGGGGCGCGGGGAAACACCATATATTTT.